This TCR beta chain was identified in a study of blood T cell repertoires in COVID-19. Study details: The United States, Italy and Spain were the sources of the acute and convalescent COVID-19 samples. Sources were T cells, B-cell-depleted T cells, or PBMCs; the material itself was cDNA or gDNA.

J was trimmed by 10 bases and V by 0 bases; bases with no gene match: 6. Germline CDR1 is MNHNY and CDR2 is SVGAGI (reference sequence). CDR3 length: 16 amino acids. In the authors' methods: Reference gene primers were amplified, and this amplification served to estimate nucleated cell counts. Method: immunoSEQ multiplex PCR; TCRdb's copy keeps in-frame clones and lacks some. V, J and clone size derive from that table, while D and trimming were established from the DNA sequence. The table shows about 120,000 clones, with about 81% occurring only once. During active infection, Seattle patients enrolled and were then monitored through disease. The count of this clone is one.

The chain combines TRBV6-6 with TRBJ1-6; TRBD1 agrees at 10 bases. This receptor was obtained from a man younger than 40 with COVID-19, enrolled during active disease. The source material was peripheral blood. CDR3 bases: TGTGCCAGCAGTTACTCCTATCCGGGACAGGGGTCACCCCTCCACTTT. Translated, it gives CASSYSYPGQGSPLHF.